Below, one T cell receptor (beta chain) is given with its context. This clonotype turned up a few times. What this receptor recognizes is not known. No much larger clone is present one base from it, and per-base qualities are unavailable. Trimming removed 2 bases from V and 1 base from J; the gene matches leave 4 bases unexplained. The CDR3 holds 15 amino acids from the cysteine to the phenylalanine. The kept DNA is CDR3 alone, 45 bases in frame from the first base. CDR1 and CDR2, per the germline V gene, are SGDLS and YYNGEE. This sample was sequenced with an Illumina NovaSeq 6000. Using 5'RACE with constant-segment primers, TCRalpha and TCRbeta cDNA libraries were constructed, with sample barcodes and unique molecular identifiers added in the process. Trizol reagent was used to extract RNA from every sample. The libraries were amplified in two PCR steps, and the second step added a second sample barcode and Illumina TruSeq adapters. Libraries were sequenced on an Illumina NovaSeq with 2 x 150 bp paired-end reads. As for the original processing: The reads were demultiplexed and collapsed into UMI-guided consensus sequences using migec v1.2.7. Using mixcr v2.1.11, UMI consensuses were aligned to TRA and TRB V and J templates and then assembled into clonotypes. A clonotype was counted as expanded or contracted only when both edgeR and NoisET called the clonotype significant, with the noise models trained on biological replicates. For edgeR calls, the cutoffs were a false discovery rate-adjusted p below 0.01 and a log2 fold-change threshold of 1. As an exploratory analysis of dynamics, max-normalized trajectories of the 1000 most abundant clonotypes were examined by PCA with hierarchical clustering. Separately sequenced CD4+ and CD8+ repertoires were used to assign a CD4 or CD8 phenotype to each responding clone. Starting from the raw public reads, TCRdb applied fastp trimming at Q25, assembled clones with MiXCR and retained in-frame beta chains. Records with the same CDR3 protein are collapsed into one entry carrying the most frequent genes and DNA. The V and J calls come from TCRdb's annotation, not from the publication. For this sample there are a few hundred thousand distinct CDR3 sequences; approximately 18% appear just once. Of the sample, under 25% is held by the ten largest clones.

The sample originates from a study of T-cell memory formation after mild COVID-19 (dated by TCRdb to about 2021). Regarding the study in general: TCR sequence clusters from the two donors were largely donor specific. In a couple of donors, T-cell clones that expanded and contracted after mild COVID-19 were followed by sequencing TCRalpha and TCRbeta repertoires longitudinally. Two young, previously healthy adult volunteers made up the cohort, one male and one female.

PBMCs were isolated by Ficoll-Paque density gradient centrifugation. Overall results and qualifications from the work: The detection of some responding clones in pre-infection memory suggests that pre-existing cross-reactive memory T cells joined the SARS-CoV-2 response. The study covered only a couple of mild cases, and larger cohorts including severe cases with pre-infection samples were considered necessary. Balanced CD4/CD8 phenotypes were observed for clones contracting from day 15 to 85, whereas a bias towards CD4+ was observed for a second wave of clones expanding from day 15 to 37. Contracting CD4+ clones were located mainly in the CM and EM memory subsets, whereas CD8+ clones were found to be enriched in EMRA. Whether the second-wave clones peaking on day 37 were SARS-CoV-2 specific was not confirmed.

The source is a man in his late teens or twenties who had mild COVID-19 (a few samples of this study predate the infection). The sample titles of this study are shuffled in the database, so cell type and time point are left out; the donor was told from shared clones. The rearrangement joined TRBV9 to TRBJ2-7; the junction holds 9 bases that match TRBD1. Sequenced input: PBMCs or a T cell subset sorted from them (not recorded which). The sequence in DNA is TGTGCCAGCAGCGTTGCCGGGACAGGGTCCTACGAGCAGTACTTC. The encoded protein is CASSVAGTGSYEQYF.